This T cell receptor (beta chain) was obtained from a study of T cells in narcolepsy. The study's findings and limits: Reportedly, autoreactive clonotypes were serially detected in patients' blood but not controls'.

CDR3 length: 15 residues. Germline lookup yields CDR1 SGDLS and CDR2 YYNGEE. The V gene lost 0 bases and the J gene lost 6 bases, with 12 bases spanning the gap. Libraries were prepared by immunoSEQ multiplex PCR; TCRdb keeps only in-frame clonotypes and omits some of them. The top ten hold roughly 1.2% of the sample, which has tens of thousands of clones, around 80% seen once. In regard to this clone: Its antigen is currently unknown.

This clonotype originated in a human donor with narcolepsy. The V and J genes are TRBV9 and TRBJ1-4, with D tentatively TRBD1 (5 bases). The source material was CD45RA- memory CD4+ T cells from PBMCs. CDR3 region: CASSVVGGSDEKLFF. CDR3 coding DNA: TGTGCCAGCAGCGTAGTTGGGGGGTCGGATGAAAAACTGTTTTTT.